This TCR beta chain was recovered during a study of post-analysis software for immune sequencing data. Study-wide results and limits: Five TRBV segments occurring more often in patients than controls included TRBV5-6, TRBV5-1 and TRBV20-1. Under F measure analysis, samples from one preparation batch co-clustered strongly. Significantly lower normalized Chao1 diversity was seen in multiple sclerosis patients than in controls.

Carried by the TCR beta cDNA libraries were unique molecular identifiers. Input populations of about 1 to 11 million T cells gave rise to a few hundred thousand cDNA molecules. MiXCR was run by TCRdb on the PCR reads, yielding one entry per CDR3 protein. The data show hundreds of thousands of distinct CDR3 sequences, 53% seen once. Remarks on this clonotype: The antigen is not known.

With 6 bases removed from V and 3 bases from J, the gap between germline ends came to 11 bases. This CDR3 has 12 residues. Germline V CDR1 and CDR2: DFQATT, SNEGSKA (reference sequence). The chain uses TRBV20-1 and TRBJ1-1, with a weak D call TRBD1 (6 bases). This TCR was recovered from a girl aged 5-17 years with multiple sclerosis. The sample comprised blood. Here the CDR3 DNA reads TGCAGTGCCAACAGGGCCTACACTGAAGCTTTCTTT. Its protein product is CSANRAYTEAFF.